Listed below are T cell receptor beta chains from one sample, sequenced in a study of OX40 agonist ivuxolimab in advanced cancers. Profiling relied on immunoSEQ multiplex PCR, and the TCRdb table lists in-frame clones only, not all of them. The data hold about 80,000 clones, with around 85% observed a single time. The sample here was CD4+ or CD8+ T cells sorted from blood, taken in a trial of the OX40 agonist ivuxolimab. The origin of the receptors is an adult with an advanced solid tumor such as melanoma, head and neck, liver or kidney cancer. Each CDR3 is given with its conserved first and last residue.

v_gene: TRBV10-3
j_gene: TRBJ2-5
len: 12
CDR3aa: CAISDRKETQYF

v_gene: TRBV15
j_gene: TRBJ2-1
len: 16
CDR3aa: CATSRVDKVGQNEQFF

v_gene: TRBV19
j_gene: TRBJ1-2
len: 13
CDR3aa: CASRTTGLGGYTF

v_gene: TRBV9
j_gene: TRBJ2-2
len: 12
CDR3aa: CASSVGFGELFF

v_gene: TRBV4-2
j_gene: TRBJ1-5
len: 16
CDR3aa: CASSTRTGAGNQPQHF

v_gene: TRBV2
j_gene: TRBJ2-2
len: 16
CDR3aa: CASIFPEQGNTGELFF

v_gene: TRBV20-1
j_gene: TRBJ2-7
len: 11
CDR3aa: CSAKLVYEQYF

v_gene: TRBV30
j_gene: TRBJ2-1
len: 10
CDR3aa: CAWGNNEQFF

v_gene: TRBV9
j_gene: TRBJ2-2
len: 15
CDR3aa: CASSVLAGNTGELFF

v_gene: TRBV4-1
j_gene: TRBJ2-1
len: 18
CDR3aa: CASSQGPLGTGIRNEQFF

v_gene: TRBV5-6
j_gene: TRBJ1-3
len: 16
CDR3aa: CASNVGGFRSGNTIYF

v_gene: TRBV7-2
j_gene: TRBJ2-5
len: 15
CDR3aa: CASTTLGGVQETQYF

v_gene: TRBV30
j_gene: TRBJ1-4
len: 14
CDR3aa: CAWSRDSLNEKLFF

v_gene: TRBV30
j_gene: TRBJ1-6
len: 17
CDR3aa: CAWSLSGTGTEGSPLHF

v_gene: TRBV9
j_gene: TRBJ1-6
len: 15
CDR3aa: CASSRLEGNNSPLHF